This T cell receptor (beta chain) is drawn from a study of blood T cell repertoires in COVID-19. The method was immunoSEQ multiplex PCR; TCRdb's version includes in-frame clones alone and lacks a portion of them. Of 180,000 or so clones in the sample, approximately 82% were seen once. V lost 4 bases to trimming and J lost 4 bases, with 10 bases between them. CDR3 length equals 14 residues. Germline lookup yields CDR1 MNHEY and CDR2 SMNVEV (reference sequence). The sample consisted of PBMCs or T cells enriched from blood (not recorded which). This chain connects TRBV27 to TRBJ2-2; tentatively, D is TRBD2 (6 bases). The receptor comes from a woman aged 45-60 years who had recovered from COVID-19. The CDR3 protein is CASSSMGGTGELFF. The CDR3 DNA reads as TGTGCCAGCAGTTCGATGGGGGGCACCGGGGAGCTGTTTTTT.